This T cell receptor beta chain was sequenced in a study of early T cells in non-severe SARS-CoV-2 infection. The CDR3 loop spans 15 amino acids. Germline CDR1 reads SGHTA; CDR2 reads FQGTGA. Deletions cut 1 base from V and 0 bases from J, with 7 bases between. In TCRdb, the 5' RACE reads were re-called with MiXCR into one record per CDR3 protein. Of about 48,000 distinct CDR3 sequences listed, about 10% were seen once; the top ten hold over 6.5%. In this sample, this clonotype turned up many times. The rearrangement uses TRBV7-3 and TRBJ1-3; no reliable D call. The receptor was derived from an adult who was a healthcare worker with PCR-confirmed SARS-CoV-2 infection or an uninfected control (not recorded which). The specimen was whole blood. The CDR3 is CASSLRSYSGNTIYF. The CDR3 DNA reads as TGTGCCAGCAGCTTAAGGTCGTACTCTGGAAACACCATATATTTT.